This T cell receptor (beta chain) emerged from a study of PD-L1 blockade in urothelial cancer. In the study overall: At 3 weeks after treatment start (second dose) and again at 6 weeks, blood was analyzed. Median blood clonality was roughly 0.087, with around 83,000 unique TCRs. Study-level points and caveats: Lower than median blood TCR clonality before treatment predicted better survival.

This clone was seen a single time. The target antigen is unknown. Clones were read by immunoSEQ multiplex PCR, and TCRdb kept only the in-frame ones, dropping some. The data contain about 76,000 clones, roughly 90% of them seen just once; the ten biggest clones take up around 0.87%. Time point meaning: peripheral blood 6 weeks after treatment start. The CDR3 sequence is 15 residues long. V was cut by 1 base and J by 5 bases, with 14 bases left in between. Germline CDR1 is SGHVS and CDR2 is FQNEAQ. V usage is TRBV7-8 and J usage is TRBJ1-1, with D perhaps matching TRBD1 (5 bases). The source was PBMCs, collected around atezolizumab (anti-PD-L1) treatment. The receptor comes from a woman older than 75 with urothelial cancer. The CDR3 is CASSLVPRVGTEAFF. The DNA of the CDR3 is TGTGCCAGCAGCTTAGTCCCCAGGGTTGGTACTGAAGCTTTCTTT.